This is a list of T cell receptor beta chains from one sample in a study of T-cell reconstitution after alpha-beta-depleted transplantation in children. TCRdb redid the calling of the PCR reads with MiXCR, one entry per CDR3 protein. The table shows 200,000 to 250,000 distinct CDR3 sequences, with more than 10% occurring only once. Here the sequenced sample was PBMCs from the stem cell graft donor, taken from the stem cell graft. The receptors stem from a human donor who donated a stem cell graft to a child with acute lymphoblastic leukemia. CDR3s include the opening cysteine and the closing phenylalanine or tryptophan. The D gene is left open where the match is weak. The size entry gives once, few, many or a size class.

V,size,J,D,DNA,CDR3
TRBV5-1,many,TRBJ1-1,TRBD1,TGCGCCAGCCGGAACAGGGGGTACGACACTGAAGCTTTCTTT,CASRNRGYDTEAFF
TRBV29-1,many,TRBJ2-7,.,TGCAGCGTTGCAAATCGCACAGGGATCTACGAGCAGTACTTC,CSVANRTGIYEQYF
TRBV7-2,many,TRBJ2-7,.,TGTGCCAGCAGTCGCCTCGGGGGCCCCTACGAGCAGTACTTC,CASSRLGGPYEQYF
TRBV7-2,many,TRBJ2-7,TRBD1,TGTGCCTGCGCGGGACAGGGAGCCTCCTACGAGCAGTACTTC,CACAGQGASYEQYF
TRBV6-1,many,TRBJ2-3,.,TGTGCCAGCAGTGAAGGCGGTAGCCTCAGTATGCAGTATTTT,CASSEGGSLSMQYF
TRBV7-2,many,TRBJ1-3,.,TGTGCCAGCAGCTTCGACCTGCAGAGGGACACCATATATTTT,CASSFDLQRDTIYF
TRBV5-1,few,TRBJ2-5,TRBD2,TGCGCCAGCAGCCTACTAGCGGGAGCGGCAGAGACCCAGTACTTC,CASSLLAGAAETQYF
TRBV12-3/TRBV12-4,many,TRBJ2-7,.,TGTGCCAGCAGTACGGGCTCCTACGAGCAGTACTTC,CASSTGSYEQYF
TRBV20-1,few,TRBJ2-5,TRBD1,TGCAGCTTTCTACAGGGGGCCAGGGAGACCCAGTACTTC,CSFLQGARETQYF
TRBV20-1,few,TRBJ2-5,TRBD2,TGCAGTGCTAGAGCCTCTAGCGGGAGGGTAGAGACCCAGTACTTC,CSARASSGRVETQYF
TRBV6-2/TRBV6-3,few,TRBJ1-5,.,TGTGCCAGCGGAACGCAGGGCCGGGGCAATCAGCCCCAGCATTTT,CASGTQGRGNQPQHF
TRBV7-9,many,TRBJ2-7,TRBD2,TGTGCCAGCAGCCAACTAACTAGCGGACCCTACGAGCAGTACTTC,CASSQLTSGPYEQYF
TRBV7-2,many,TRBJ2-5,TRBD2,TGTGCCAGCAGCCCCGAGGTGACTAGCAAAAAGACCCAGTACTTC,CASSPEVTSKKTQYF
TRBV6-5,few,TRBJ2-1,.,TGTGCCAGCAGTTTTAATTTTCTCGGCGGGCTGAACAATGAGCAGTTCTTC,CASSFNFLGGLNNEQFF
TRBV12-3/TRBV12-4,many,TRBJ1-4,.,TGTGCCAGCAGCCTCCGGGACACAACGAATGAAAAACTGTTTTTT,CASSLRDTTNEKLFF
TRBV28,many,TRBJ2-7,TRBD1,TGTGCCAGCAGTTACAGGGGCCTGAGCTCCTACGAGCAGTACTTC,CASSYRGLSSYEQYF